This T cell receptor beta chain emerged from a study of T cell responses to AZD1222 COVID-19 vaccine. Libraries were prepared by immunoSEQ multiplex PCR; TCRdb keeps only in-frame clonotypes and omits some of them. There are around 150,000 clones in the sample; about nine tenths occur only once, and about 3.3% lies in the top ten. Germline assignment: CDR1 SGHTA and CDR2 FQGNSA. This CDR3 contains 15 residues. V lost 2 bases, J lost 8 bases, and 8 bases stayed unmatched. Sequencing used peripheral blood, obtained 28 days after the second AZD1222 dose. The source is an adult who received the AZD1222 COVID-19 vaccine. The chain is built from TRBV7-2 and TRBJ1-4; TRBD1 agrees at 7 bases. The CDR3 here is CASSLRTGVGEKLFF. DNA for the CDR3: TGTGCCAGCAGCTTACGGACAGGCGTAGGGGAAAAACTGTTTTTT. Full variable domain (missing parts from reference TRBV7-2 and TRBJ1-4): GAGVSQSPSNKVTEKGKDVELRCDPISGHTALYWYRQSLGQGLEFLIYFQGNSAPDKSGLPSDRFSAERTGGSVSTLTIQRTQQEDSAVYLCASSLRTGVGEKLFFGSGTQLSVL.